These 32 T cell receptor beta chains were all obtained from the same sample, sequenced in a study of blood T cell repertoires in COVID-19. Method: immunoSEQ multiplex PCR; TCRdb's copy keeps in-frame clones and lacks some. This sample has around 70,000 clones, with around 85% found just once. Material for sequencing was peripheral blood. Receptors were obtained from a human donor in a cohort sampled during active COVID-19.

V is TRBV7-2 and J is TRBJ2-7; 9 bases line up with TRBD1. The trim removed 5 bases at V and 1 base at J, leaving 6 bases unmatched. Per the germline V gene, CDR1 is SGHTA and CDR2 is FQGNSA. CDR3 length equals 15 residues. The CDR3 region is CASSLGQGRSYEQYF. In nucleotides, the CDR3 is TGTGCCAGCAGCCTCGGACAGGGGAGGTCCTACGAGCAGTACTTC.

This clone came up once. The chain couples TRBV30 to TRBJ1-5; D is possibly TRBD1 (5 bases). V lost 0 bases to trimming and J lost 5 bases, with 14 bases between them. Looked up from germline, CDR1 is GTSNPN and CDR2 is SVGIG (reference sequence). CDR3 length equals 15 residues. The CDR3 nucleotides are TGTGCCTGGAGTGTACTCGGAGGGACCGATCAGCCCCAGCATTTT. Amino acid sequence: CAWSVLGGTDQPQHF.

The CDR3 nucleotides read TGTGCCAGCAGTTTAGGCACGGGGGTCTATGGCTACACCTTC. It encodes CASSLGTGVYGYTF. The chain joins TRBV28 to TRBJ1-2; TRBD1 is a possible D gene (5 bases). CDR1 and CDR2 from the germline V gene are MDHEN and SYDVKM. The CDR3 is 14 residues long. The V end was cut by 2 bases, the J end by 4 bases, with 11 bases between.

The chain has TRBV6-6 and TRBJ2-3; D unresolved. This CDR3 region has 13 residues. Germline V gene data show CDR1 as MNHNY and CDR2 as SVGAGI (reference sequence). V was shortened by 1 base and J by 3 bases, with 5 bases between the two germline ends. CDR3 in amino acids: CASSYFITDTQYF. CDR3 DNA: TGTGCCAGCAGTTACTTTATAACAGATACGCAGTATTTT.

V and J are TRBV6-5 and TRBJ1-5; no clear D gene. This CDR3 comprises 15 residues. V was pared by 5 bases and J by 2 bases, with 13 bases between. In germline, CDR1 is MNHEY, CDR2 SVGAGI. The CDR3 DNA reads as TGTGCCAGCAGTCGCAACAGAGATGGCAATCAGCCCCAGCATTTT. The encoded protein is CASSRNRDGNQPQHF.

This chain's CDR3 is CASSAGLAATDTQYF. CDR3 coding DNA: TGTGCCAGCAGTGCCGGACTAGCGGCGACAGATACGCAGTATTTT. V and J are TRBV2 and TRBJ2-3; 10 bases line up with TRBD2. The junction had 4 bases not matched to a gene; V was cut back by 4 bases and J by 3 bases. The germline gives CDR1 SNHLY, CDR2 FYNNEI. The CDR3 totals 15 residues.

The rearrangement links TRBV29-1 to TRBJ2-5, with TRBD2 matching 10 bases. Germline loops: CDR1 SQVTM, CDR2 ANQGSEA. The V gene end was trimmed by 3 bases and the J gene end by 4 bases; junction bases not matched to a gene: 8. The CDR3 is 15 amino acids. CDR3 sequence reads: CSVEASGGLGETQYF. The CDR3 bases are TGCAGCGTTGAGGCTAGCGGGGGCCTTGGAGAGACCCAGTACTTC. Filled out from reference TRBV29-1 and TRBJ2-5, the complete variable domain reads SAVISQKPSRDICQRGTSLTIQCQVDSQVTMMFWYRQQPGQSLTLIATANQGSEATYESGFVIDKFPISRPNLTFSTLTVSNMSPEDSSIYLCSVEASGGLGETQYFGPGTRLLVL.

CDR3 nucleotides: TGTGCCAGCAGAGGCAGGGGTGAGACCCAGTACTTC. Amino acid sequence: CASRGRGETQYF. The chain is built from TRBV7-2 and TRBJ2-5; D perhaps matches TRBD1 (6 bases). Germline V gives CDR1 SGHTA, CDR2 FQGNSA. The CDR3 contains 12 residues. Deletions cut 6 bases from V and 5 bases from J, with 10 bases between.

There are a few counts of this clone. CDR3 sequence (DNA): TGTGCCAGTAGTACCGAGTCTGGAGGGAGGTACGAGCAGTACTTC. Its translation is CASSTESGGRYEQYF. The chain uses TRBV19 and TRBJ2-7; D possibly corresponds to TRBD2 (6 bases). The CDR3 has 15 residues. Trimming removed 4 bases from V and 4 bases from J, with 17 bases in between. The germline gives CDR1 LNHDA, CDR2 SQIVND (reference sequence).

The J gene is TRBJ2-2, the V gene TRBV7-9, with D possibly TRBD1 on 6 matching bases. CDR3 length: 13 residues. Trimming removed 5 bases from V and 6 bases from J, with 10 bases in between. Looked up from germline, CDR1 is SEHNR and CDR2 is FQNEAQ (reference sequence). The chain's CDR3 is CASSRGQPGELFF. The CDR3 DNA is TGTGCCAGCAGCCGGGGACAACCCGGGGAGCTGTTTTTT.

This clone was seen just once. The chain's CDR3 is CASSEQGAGGELFF. As DNA, the CDR3 is TGTGCCAGCAGTGAGCAGGGGGCAGGCGGGGAGCTGTTTTTT. V and J are TRBV2 and TRBJ2-2; 8 bases match TRBD1. Germline values: CDR1 SNHLY, CDR2 FYNNEI. With 3 bases clipped from V and 7 bases from J, the junction kept 4 bases outside the gene matches. The CDR3 spans 14 residues.

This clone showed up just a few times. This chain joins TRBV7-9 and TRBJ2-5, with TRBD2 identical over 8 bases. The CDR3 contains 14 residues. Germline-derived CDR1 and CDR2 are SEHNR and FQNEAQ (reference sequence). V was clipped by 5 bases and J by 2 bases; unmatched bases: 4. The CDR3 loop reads CASSRAGEQETQYF. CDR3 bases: TGTGCCAGCAGCCGAGCGGGGGAGCAAGAGACCCAGTACTTC.

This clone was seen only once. The DNA of the CDR3 is TGTGCCAGCAGCCCCCCGCTGGGGCTAGCGGGGGGGCCAATCACCGGGGAGCTGTTTTTT. This gives the protein CASSPPLGLAGGPITGELFF. The rearrangement links TRBV3-1 (or the pseudogene TRBV3-2) to TRBJ2-2, with 12 bases identical to TRBD2. The CDR3 is 20 residues long. The germline V gene has CDR1 LGHDT and CDR2 YNNKEL (reference sequence). The V and J ends lost 4 bases and 4 bases, in that order; junction bases with no gene match: 16.

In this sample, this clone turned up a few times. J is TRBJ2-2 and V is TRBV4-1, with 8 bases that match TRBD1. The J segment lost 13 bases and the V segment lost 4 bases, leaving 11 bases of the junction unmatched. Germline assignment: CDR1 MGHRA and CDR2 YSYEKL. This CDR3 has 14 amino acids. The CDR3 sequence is CASSPIGQGVRLFF. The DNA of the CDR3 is TGCGCCAGCAGCCCTATCGGACAGGGTGTAAGGCTGTTTTTT.

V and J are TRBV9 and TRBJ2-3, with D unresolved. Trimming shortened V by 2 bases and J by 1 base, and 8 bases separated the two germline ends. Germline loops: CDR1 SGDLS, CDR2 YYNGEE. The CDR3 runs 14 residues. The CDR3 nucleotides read TGTGCCAGCAGCGTCAGGCAGGGCACAGATACGCAGTATTTT. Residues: CASSVRQGTDTQYF.

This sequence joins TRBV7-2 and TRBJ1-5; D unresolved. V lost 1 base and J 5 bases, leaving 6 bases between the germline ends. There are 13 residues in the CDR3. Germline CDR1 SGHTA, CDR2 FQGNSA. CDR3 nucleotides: TGTGCCAGCAGCTTAGTAGCGGATCAGCCCCAGCATTTT. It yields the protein CASSLVADQPQHF. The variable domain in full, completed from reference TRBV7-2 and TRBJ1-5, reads GAGVSQSPSNKVTEKGKDVELRCDPISGHTALYWYRQSLGQGLEFLIYFQGNSAPDKSGLPSDRFSAERTGGSVSTLTIQRTQQEDSAVYLCASSLVADQPQHFGDGTRLSIL.

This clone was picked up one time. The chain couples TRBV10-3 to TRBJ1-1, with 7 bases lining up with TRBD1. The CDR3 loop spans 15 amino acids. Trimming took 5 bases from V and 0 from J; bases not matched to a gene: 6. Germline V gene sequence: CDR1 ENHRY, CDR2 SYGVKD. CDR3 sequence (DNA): TGTGCCATCAGTCAGGGGGACACCATGAACACTGAAGCTTTCTTT. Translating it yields CAISQGDTMNTEAFF.

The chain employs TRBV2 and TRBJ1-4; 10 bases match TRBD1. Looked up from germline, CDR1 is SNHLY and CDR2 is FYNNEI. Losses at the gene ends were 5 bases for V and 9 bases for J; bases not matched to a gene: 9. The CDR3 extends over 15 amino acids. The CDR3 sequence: CASSWDRGRNQKLFF. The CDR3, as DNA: TGTGCCAGCAGTTGGGACAGGGGACGAAATCAAAAACTGTTTTTT.

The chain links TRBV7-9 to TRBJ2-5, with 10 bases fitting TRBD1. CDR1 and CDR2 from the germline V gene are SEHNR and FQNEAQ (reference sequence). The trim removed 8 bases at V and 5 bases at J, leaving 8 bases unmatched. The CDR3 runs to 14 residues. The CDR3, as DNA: TGTGCCAGCGGAAGACAGGGGGCGCAGGAGACCCAGTACTTC. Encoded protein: CASGRQGAQETQYF.

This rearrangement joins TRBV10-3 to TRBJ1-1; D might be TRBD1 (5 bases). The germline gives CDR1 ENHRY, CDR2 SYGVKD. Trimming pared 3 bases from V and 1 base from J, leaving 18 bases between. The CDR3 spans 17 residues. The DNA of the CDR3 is TGTGCCATCAGTGAAGTGACACCCCGTGGGGCGAACACTGAAGCTTTCTTT. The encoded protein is CAISEVTPRGANTEAFF.

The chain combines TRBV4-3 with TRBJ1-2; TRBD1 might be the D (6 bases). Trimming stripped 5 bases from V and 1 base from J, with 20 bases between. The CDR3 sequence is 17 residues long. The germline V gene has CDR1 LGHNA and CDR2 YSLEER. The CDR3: CASSERDTGQLNYGYTF. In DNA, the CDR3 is TGCGCCAGCAGCGAACGAGATACTGGACAGCTTAACTATGGCTACACCTTC.

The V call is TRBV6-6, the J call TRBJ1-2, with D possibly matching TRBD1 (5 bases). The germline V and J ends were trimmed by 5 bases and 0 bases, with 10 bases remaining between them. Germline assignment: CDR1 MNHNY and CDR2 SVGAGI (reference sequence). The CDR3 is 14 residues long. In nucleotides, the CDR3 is TGTGCCAGCAGTACCGAGACAGCTAACTATGGCTACACCTTC. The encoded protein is CASSTETANYGYTF.

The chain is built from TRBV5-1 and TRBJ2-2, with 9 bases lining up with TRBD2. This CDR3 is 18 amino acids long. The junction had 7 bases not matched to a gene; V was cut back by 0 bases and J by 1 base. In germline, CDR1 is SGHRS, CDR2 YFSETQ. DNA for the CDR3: TGCGCCAGCAGCTTGGGGCGCGGGGGGGCTCGGAACACCGGGGAGCTGTTTTTT. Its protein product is CASSLGRGGARNTGELFF.

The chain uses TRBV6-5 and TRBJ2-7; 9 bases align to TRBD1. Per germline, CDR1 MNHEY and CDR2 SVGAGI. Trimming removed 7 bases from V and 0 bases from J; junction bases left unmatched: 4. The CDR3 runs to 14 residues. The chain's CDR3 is CASKGTGNSYEQYF. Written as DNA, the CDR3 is TGTGCCAGCAAAGGGACAGGGAACTCCTACGAGCAGTACTTC.

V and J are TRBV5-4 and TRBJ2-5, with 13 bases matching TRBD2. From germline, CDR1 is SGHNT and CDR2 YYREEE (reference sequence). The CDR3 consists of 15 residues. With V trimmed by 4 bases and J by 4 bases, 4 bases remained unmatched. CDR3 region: CASSPGTSGAETQYF. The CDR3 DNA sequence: TGTGCCAGCAGCCCGGGGACTAGCGGGGCAGAGACCCAGTACTTC.

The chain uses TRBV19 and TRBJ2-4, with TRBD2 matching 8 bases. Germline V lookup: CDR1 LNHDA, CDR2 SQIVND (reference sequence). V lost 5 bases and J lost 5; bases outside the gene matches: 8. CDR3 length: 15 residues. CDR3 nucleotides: TGTGCCAGTAGTGGCCGGGGGGGCTTAGAAAACATTCAGTACTTC. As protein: CASSGRGGLENIQYF.

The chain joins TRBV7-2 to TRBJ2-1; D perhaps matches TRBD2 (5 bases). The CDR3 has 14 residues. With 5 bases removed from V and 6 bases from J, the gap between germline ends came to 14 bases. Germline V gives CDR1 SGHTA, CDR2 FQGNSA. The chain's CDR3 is CASSLMSGGNEQFF. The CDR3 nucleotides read TGTGCCAGCAGCCTGATGTCTGGAGGCAATGAGCAGTTCTTC.

CDR3: CASSLIISGPPSTDTQYF. CDR3 in DNA: TGTGCCAGCAGCTTAATTATTAGCGGCCCCCCTAGCACAGATACGCAGTATTTT. This rearrangement joins TRBV7-2 to TRBJ2-3, with a possible D match to TRBD2 (6 bases). This CDR3 is built from 18 residues. Germline assignment: CDR1 SGHTA and CDR2 FQGNSA. V gave up 2 bases and J gave up 0 bases, with 18 bases separating them. The full variable domain, its missing parts supplied by reference TRBV7-2 and TRBJ2-3, is GAGVSQSPSNKVTEKGKDVELRCDPISGHTALYWYRQSLGQGLEFLIYFQGNSAPDKSGLPSDRFSAERTGGSVSTLTIQRTQQEDSAVYLCASSLIISGPPSTDTQYFGPGTRLTVL.

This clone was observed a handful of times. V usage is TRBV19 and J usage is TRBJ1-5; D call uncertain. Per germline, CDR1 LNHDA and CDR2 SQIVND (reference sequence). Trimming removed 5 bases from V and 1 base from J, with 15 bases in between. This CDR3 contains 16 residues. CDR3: CASSPLRGNSNQPQHF. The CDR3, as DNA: TGTGCCAGTAGTCCCCTGCGAGGGAACAGCAATCAGCCCCAGCATTTT.

CDR3 sequence reads: CASSQDLTSGGGDEQFF. The CDR3 nucleotides are TGCGCCAGCAGCCAAGATTTGACTAGCGGGGGGGGCGATGAGCAGTTCTTC. The rearrangement uses TRBV4-1 and TRBJ2-1; TRBD2 agrees at 14 bases. This CDR3 is 17 amino acids long. Trimming took 0 bases from V and 8 from J; bases not matched to a gene: 6. Germline lookup yields CDR1 MGHRA and CDR2 YSYEKL.

CDR3: CASSPRRQGRETQYF. CDR3 bases: TGTGCCAGCAGCCCGCGGCGCCAGGGGAGAGAGACCCAGTACTTC. The rearrangement uses TRBV3-1 (or the pseudogene TRBV3-2) and TRBJ2-5; perhaps TRBD1 as D (6 bases). This CDR3 has 15 amino acids. Trimming took 4 bases from V and 4 from J, leaving 16 bases between them. Germline CDR1 is LGHDT and CDR2 is YNNKEL (reference sequence).

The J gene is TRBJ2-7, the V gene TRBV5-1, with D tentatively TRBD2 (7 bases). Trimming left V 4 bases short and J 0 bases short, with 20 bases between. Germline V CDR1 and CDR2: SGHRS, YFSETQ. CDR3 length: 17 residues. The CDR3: CASSLGVRGAPSYEQYF. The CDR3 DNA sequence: TGCGCCAGCAGCCTCGGTGTACGGGGGGCCCCCTCCTACGAGCAGTACTTC.